This TCR beta chain is from a study of CD8+CD57+ T cells in acquired aplastic anemia (dated by TCRdb to the late 2010s). A note on the overall study: A mean of approximately 3 ug of DNA, ranging from roughly 0.19 to 27.4 ug, was extracted from sorted CD4+ and CD8+ cells. CD8+CD57+ expansion was defined as a frequency above the mean frequency observed in healthy subjects. The full study reports these points: Patients and healthy controls showed no significant difference in CD8+ Simpson's diversity (P=0.060). Although 25 to 30 CD8+ CDR3 sequences were shared by patients and controls, these sequences appeared highly expressed in patients and within the immunodominant clones of patients.

This clonotype was detected many times. Its antigen remains unidentified. No much larger clone exists at a distance of one base, and base qualities are not known. The CDR3 measures 13 amino acids from cysteine to phenylalanine. Solely the CDR3 DNA is kept, with 39 bases framed from the first base. Compared with germline, V lacks 6 bases and J lacks 6 bases; bases without a gene match: 5. Flow cytometry had shown CD8+CD57+ cell expansion in the patients selected for sequencing. Every patient had a diagnosis of severe acquired aplastic anemia based on International Study of Aplastic Anemia and Agranulocytosis and Camitta criteria. No patient had received any therapy when blood was sampled. In the study, sorted CD4+ and CD8+ blood T cells from patients with severe aplastic anemia and from healthy subjects underwent deep sequencing of TCR repertoires. In the USA, patient enrollment took place under clinicaltrials.gov protocols 00001620, 01623167, 00001397, 00071045, 00081523 and 00961064. Ficoll-Paque density gradient centrifugation was used to isolate peripheral blood mononuclear cells. CD4+ and CD8+ T cells were sorted by FACS or magnetic beads before DNA extraction.

Genomic DNA was used as template for profiling of TCR beta VDJ combinations and CDR3 sequences. An Illumina HiSeq 2000 was used for TCR repertoire sequencing. For the original study's pipeline: Repertoire assessment relied on Simpson's diversity index, CDR3 size and DJ length profiles, and TRBV/TRBJ rearrangement plots. The most abundant DNA sequence in the deep sequencing data was defined as the immunodominant clone. CDR3 amino acid sequences were screened for sharing across subjects and were compared with published repertoires and the VDJdb database. The public reads were reanalyzed by TCRdb: fastp trimming at Q25, MiXCR alignment, in-frame beta chains only. Each entry merges the rows of one CDR3 protein and shows their most common DNA and genes. TCRdb's processing, not the authors' own work, is the source of the V and J calls. Within this sample are 150,000 to 200,000 distinct CDR3 sequences, with less than 60% of them counted one time only. Approximately 1% of the sample is taken by the ten largest.

The clonotype originates from a human donor with aplastic anemia. The sequence joins TRBV12-3 or TRBV12-4 to TRBJ2-1, with TRBD2 matching 7 junction bases. Specimen: sorted CD4+, CD8+, or CD8+CD57+ T cells (not recorded which) from PBMCs. The DNA reads TGTGCCAGCAGCCTCCGGACTAGCAATGAGCAGTTCTTC. It codes for CASSLRTSNEQFF.